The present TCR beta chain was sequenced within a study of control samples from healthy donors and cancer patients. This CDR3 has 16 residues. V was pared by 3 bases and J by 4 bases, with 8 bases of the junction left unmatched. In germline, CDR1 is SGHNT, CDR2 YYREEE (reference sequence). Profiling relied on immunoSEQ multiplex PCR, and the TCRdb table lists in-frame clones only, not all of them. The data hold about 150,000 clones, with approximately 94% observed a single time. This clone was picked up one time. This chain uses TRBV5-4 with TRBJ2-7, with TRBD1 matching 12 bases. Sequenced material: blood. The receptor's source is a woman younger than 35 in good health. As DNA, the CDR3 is TGTGCCAGCAGCTCCCTCCGGGACAGGGGGCTTTACGAGCAGTACTTC. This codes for CASSSLRDRGLYEQYF.